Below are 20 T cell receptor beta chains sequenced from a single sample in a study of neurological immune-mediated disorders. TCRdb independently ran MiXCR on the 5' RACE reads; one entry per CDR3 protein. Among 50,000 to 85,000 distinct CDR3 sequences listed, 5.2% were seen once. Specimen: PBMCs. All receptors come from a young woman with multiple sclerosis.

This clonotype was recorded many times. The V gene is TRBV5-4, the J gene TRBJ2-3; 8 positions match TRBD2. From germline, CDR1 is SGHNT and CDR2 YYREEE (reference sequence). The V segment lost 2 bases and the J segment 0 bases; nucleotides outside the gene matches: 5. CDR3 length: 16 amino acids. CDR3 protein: CASSFGGAPSTDTQYF. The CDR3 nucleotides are TGTGCCAGCAGCTTCGGGGGGGCGCCTAGCACAGATACGCAGTATTTT.

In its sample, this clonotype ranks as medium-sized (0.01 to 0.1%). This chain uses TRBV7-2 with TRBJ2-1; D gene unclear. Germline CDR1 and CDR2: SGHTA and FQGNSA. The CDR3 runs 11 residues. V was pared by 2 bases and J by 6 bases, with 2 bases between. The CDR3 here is CASSLSNEQFF. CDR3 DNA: TGTGCCAGCAGCTTAAGCAATGAGCAGTTCTTC.

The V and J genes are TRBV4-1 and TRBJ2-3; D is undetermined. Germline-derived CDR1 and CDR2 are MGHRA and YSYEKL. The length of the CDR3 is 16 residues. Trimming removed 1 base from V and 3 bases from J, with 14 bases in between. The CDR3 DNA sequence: TGCGCCAGCAGCCAAGCAAGACCCAGGAATACAGATACGCAGTATTTT. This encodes CASSQARPRNTDTQYF.

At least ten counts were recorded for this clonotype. This CDR3 is CSASPRAGSFNEQFF. The CDR3 DNA reads as TGCAGTGCTAGTCCCCGGGCGGGGTCATTCAATGAGCAGTTCTTC. V and J are TRBV20-1 and TRBJ2-1; perhaps TRBD2 as D (6 bases). The CDR3 extends over 15 amino acids. The ends were cut back, 3 bases at V and 6 bases at J, with 18 bases in the middle. Germline values: CDR1 DFQATT, CDR2 SNEGSKA (reference sequence).

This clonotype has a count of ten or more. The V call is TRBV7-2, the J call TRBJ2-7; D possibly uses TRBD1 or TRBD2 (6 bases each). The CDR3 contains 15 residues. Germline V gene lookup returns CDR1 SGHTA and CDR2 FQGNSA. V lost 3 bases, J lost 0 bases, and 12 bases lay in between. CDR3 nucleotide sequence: TGTGCCAGCAGCTTCGGAGGGGGGCCCTCCTACGAGCAGTACTTC. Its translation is CASSFGGGPSYEQYF.

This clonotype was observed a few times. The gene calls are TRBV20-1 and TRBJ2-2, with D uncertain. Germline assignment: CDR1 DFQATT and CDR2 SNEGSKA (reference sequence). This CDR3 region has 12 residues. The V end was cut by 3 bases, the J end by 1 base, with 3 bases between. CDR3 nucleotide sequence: TGCAGTGCTAGTTGGAACACCGGGGAGCTGTTTTTT. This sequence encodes CSASWNTGELFF.

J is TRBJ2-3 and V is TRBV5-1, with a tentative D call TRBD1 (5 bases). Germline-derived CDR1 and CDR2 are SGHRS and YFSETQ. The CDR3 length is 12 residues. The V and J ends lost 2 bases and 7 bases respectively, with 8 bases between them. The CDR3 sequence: CASSFKGNTQYF. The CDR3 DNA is TGCGCCAGCAGCTTCAAGGGGAATACGCAGTATTTT.

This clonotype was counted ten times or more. CDR3 in amino acids: CATSRADRLNTEAFF. The CDR3 region has the DNA TGTGCCACCAGCAGAGCAGACAGGCTGAACACTGAAGCTTTCTTT. The chain employs TRBV15 and TRBJ1-1; the D gene is possibly TRBD1 (6 bases). V was pared by 1 base and J by 0 bases, with 9 bases between. This CDR3 spans 15 amino acids. Germline CDR1 and CDR2: LNHNV and YYDKDF (reference sequence).

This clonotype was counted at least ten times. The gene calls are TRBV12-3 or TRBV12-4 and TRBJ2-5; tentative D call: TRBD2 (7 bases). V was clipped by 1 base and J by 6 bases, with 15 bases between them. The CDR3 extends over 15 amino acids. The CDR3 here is CASSLVSGGSKTQYF. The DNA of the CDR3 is TGTGCCAGCAGTTTAGTTTCGGGGGGCAGTAAGACCCAGTACTTC.

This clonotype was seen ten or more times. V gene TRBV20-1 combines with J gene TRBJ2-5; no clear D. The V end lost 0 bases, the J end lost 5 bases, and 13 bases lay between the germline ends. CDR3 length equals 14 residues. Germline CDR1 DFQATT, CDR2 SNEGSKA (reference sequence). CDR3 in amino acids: CSARDRGVRETQYF. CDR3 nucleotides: TGCAGTGCTAGAGACCGTGGGGTCCGGGAGACCCAGTACTTC.

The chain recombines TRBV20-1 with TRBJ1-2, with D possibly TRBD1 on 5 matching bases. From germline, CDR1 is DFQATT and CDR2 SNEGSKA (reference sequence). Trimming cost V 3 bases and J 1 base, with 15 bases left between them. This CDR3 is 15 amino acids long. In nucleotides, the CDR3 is TGCAGTGCTAGTCTGGAGGGGAACAGTAACTATGGCTACACCTTC. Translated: CSASLEGNSNYGYTF.

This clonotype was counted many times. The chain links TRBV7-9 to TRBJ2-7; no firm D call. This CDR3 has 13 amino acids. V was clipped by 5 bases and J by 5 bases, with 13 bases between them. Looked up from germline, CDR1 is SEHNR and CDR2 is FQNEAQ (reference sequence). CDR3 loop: CASSRTDGNEQYF. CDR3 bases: TGTGCCAGCAGCAGGACGGATGGCAACGAGCAGTACTTC.

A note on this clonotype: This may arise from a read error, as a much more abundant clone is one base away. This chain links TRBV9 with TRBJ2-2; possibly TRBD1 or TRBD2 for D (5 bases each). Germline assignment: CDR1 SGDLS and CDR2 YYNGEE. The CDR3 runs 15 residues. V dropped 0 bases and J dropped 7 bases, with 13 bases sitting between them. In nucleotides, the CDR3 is TGTGCCAGCAGCGTAGCTTGGGGGACCGGCGGGGAGCTGTTTTTT. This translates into CASSVAWGTGGELFF.

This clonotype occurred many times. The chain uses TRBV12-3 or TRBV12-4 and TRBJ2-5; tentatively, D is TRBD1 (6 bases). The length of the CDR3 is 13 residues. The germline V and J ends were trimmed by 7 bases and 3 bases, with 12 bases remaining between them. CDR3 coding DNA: TGTGCCAGCACCCGCAGGGGAAAAGAGACCCAGTACTTC. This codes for CASTRRGKETQYF.

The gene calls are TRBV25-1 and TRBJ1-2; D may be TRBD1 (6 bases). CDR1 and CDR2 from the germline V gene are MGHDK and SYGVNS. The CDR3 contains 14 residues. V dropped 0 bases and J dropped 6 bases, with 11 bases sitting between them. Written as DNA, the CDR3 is TGTGCCAGCAGTGAATACCAGGGGTCCCATGGCTACACCTTC. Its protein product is CASSEYQGSHGYTF.

The CDR3 loop is CSARDQGEVNTEAFF. CDR3 bases: TGCAGTGCTAGAGATCAAGGGGAAGTCAACACTGAAGCTTTCTTT. The chain joins TRBV20-1 to TRBJ1-1; the D gene is possibly TRBD1 (5 bases). The CDR3 totals 15 residues. Trimming removed 0 bases at V and 2 bases at J, with 13 bases between. Germline CDR1 DFQATT, CDR2 SNEGSKA (reference sequence).

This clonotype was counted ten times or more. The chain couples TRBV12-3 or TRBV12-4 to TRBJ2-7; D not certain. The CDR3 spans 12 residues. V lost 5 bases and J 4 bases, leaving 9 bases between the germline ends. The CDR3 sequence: CASSQRRYEQYF. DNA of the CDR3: TGTGCCAGCAGTCAACGCAGGTACGAGCAGTACTTC.

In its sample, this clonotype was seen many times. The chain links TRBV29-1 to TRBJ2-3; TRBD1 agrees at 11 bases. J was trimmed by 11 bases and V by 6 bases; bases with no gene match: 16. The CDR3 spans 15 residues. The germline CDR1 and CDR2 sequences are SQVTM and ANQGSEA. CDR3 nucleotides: TGCAGCGTGGTTATAATCGGACAGGGGGCAGGTGGGCAGTATTTT. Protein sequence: CSVVIIGQGAGGQYF.

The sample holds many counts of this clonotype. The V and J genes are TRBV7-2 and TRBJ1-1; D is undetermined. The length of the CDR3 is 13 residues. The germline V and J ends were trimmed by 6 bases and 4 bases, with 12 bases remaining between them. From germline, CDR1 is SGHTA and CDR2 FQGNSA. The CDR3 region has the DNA TGTGCCAGCAGTTTTTACACGGCCACTGAAGCTTTCTTT. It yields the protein CASSFYTATEAFF.

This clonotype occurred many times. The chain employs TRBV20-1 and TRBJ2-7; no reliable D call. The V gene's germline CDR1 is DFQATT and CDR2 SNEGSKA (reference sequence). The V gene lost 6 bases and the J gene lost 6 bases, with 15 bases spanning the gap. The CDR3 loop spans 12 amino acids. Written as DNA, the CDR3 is TGCAGTGCCTCCCAACCTACTTCCGAGCAGTACTTC. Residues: CSASQPTSEQYF.